This passage covers 29 T cell receptor beta chains from one sample sequenced in a study of tumor-infiltrating lymphocytes in oesophageal squamous cell carcinoma (dated by TCRdb to the mid-2010s). The receptor library was made with PCR. Sequencing relied on an Illumina HiSeq 2000. The raw public reads went through TCRdb reprocessing: fastp at Q25, MiXCR clone calling, in-frame beta chains kept. Under each unique CDR3 protein, matching rows form one entry showing the most common genes and DNA. Across this sample there are roughly 21,000 distinct CDR3 sequences, with around two fifths seen only once. Roughly two fifths of the sample is taken by the ten largest. Sequences were obtained from esophageal tumor tissue. The receptors originated from a male donor with esophageal squamous cell carcinoma.

This clonotype has a count of ten or more. The V gene is TRBV4-2, the J gene TRBJ2-3; 8 positions match TRBD2. Trimming at V came to 2 bases and at J to 6 bases, leaving 13 bases not matched to a gene. In germline, CDR1 is LGHNA, CDR2 YNFKEQ. The CDR3 length is 17 residues. The DNA of the CDR3 is TGTGCCAGCAGCCAATCGGGTTTTACGGGAGGGTGGGATACGCAGTATTTT. This translates into CASSQSGFTGGWDTQYF.

This clonotype was seen ten or more times. The chain is built from TRBV6-1 and TRBJ2-1; D may be TRBD2 (6 bases). The V and J ends lost 7 bases and 0 bases respectively, with 13 bases between them. Germline V gene sequence: CDR1 MNHNS, CDR2 SASEGT. The CDR3 runs 15 residues. CDR3 nucleotides: TGTGCCAGCACCCTAGGGAGGAGCTCCTACAATGAGCAGTTCTTC. Protein sequence: CASTLGRSSYNEQFF.

The V call is TRBV9, the J call TRBJ2-3; D is ambiguous. The J call may be in error: the DNA end matches TRBJ2-7 better. This CDR3 spans 13 amino acids. Germline V gene sequence: CDR1 SGDLS, CDR2 YYNGEE. CDR3 amino acids: CASSAGDFYEQYF. Written as DNA, the CDR3 is TGTGCCAGCAGCGCAGGAGATTTCTACGAGCAGTACTTC.

V is TRBV7-2 and J is TRBJ2-1, with TRBD2 matching over 12 bases. V was clipped by 5 bases and J by 5 bases; unmatched bases: 7. CDR1 SGHTA and CDR2 FQGNSA come from the germline V gene. This CDR3 contains 16 residues. The CDR3 loop is CASSPLLAGGNNEQFF. The CDR3 DNA reads TGTGCCAGCAGCCCCTTACTAGCGGGGGGCAACAATGAGCAGTTCTTC.

V is TRBV9 and J is TRBJ2-6; D not certain. Trimming shortened V by 4 bases and J by 0 bases, and 5 bases separated the two germline ends. Looked up from germline, CDR1 is SGDLS and CDR2 is YYNGEE. The CDR3 sequence is 14 residues long. The CDR3 loop is CASSPRSGANVLTF. In DNA, the CDR3 is TGTGCCAGCAGCCCCCGCTCTGGGGCCAACGTCCTGACTTTC.

The chain employs TRBV7-2 and TRBJ2-2, with 8 bases matching TRBD2. The trim removed 5 bases at V and 9 bases at J, leaving 8 bases unmatched. This CDR3 is built from 14 residues. Germline V CDR1 and CDR2: SGHTA, FQGNSA. This chain's CDR3 is CASSPGLGGRELFF. The CDR3 DNA follows: TGTGCCAGCAGCCCGGGACTAGGAGGGAGGGAGCTGTTTTTT.

This rearrangement joins TRBV7-2 to TRBJ2-1, with TRBD2 identical over 11 bases. Germline-derived CDR1 and CDR2 are SGHTA and FQGNSA. V shed 6 bases and J 5 bases; nucleotides not matched to a gene: 9. The CDR3 loop spans 16 amino acids. CDR3 sequence (DNA): TGTGCCAGCAGGTTCTCTAGCGGGAGGCCGAACAATGAGCAGTTCTTC. It translates to CASRFSSGRPNNEQFF.

The chain has TRBV7-3 and TRBJ2-5, with D perhaps being TRBD1 or TRBD2 (5 bases each). TRBJ2-1 matches the DNA end more closely, so the J call is doubtful. The CDR3 is 15 residues long. CDR1 and CDR2 from the germline V gene are SGHTA and FQGTGA. In DNA, the CDR3 is TGTGCCAGCAGCTTCGGTGGGGGAACCTACAATGAGCAGTTCTTC. It encodes CASSFGGGTYNEQFF.

Regarding this clonotype: This may arise from a read error, as a much more abundant clone is one base away. V gene TRBV18 combines with J gene TRBJ2-1; no firm D call. CDR1 KGHSH and CDR2 LQKENI come from the germline V gene. The CDR3 contains 13 residues. V dropped 0 bases and J dropped 13 bases, with 13 bases sitting between them. CDR3 protein: CASSPPGQETQFF. The CDR3 DNA sequence: TGTGCCAGCTCACCACCAGGGCAAGAGACCCAGTTCTTC.

This clonotype came up a few times. The J gene is TRBJ2-7, the V gene TRBV6-1; a weak D match, TRBD2 (6 bases). The better agreement between TRBJ2-5 and the DNA end casts doubt on the J call. CDR3 size: 17 residues. Germline values: CDR1 MNHNS, CDR2 SASEGT. CDR3 nucleotides: TGTGCCAGCATTGCACTAGCCCCTACCTCAACCCGAGAGACCCAGTACTTC. Amino acid sequence: CASIALAPTSTRETQYF.

The chain employs TRBV7-2 and TRBJ2-4; D is possibly TRBD2 (7 bases). The germline V gene encodes CDR1 SGHTA and CDR2 FQGNSA. The CDR3 loop spans 12 amino acids. V lost 6 bases to trimming and J lost 13 bases, with 16 bases between them. In nucleotides, the CDR3 is TGTGCCAGCAGTTGGGGGGGGGGCTCGCAGTACTTC. It encodes CASSWGGGSQYF. Full variable domain (rest looked up from reference TRBV7-2 and TRBJ2-4): GAGVSQSPSNKVTEKGKDVELRCDPISGHTALYWYRQSLGQGLEFLIYFQGNSAPDKSGLPSDRFSAERTGGSVSTLTIQRTQQEDSAVYLCASSWGGGSQYFGAGTRLSVL.

At least ten counts were recorded for this clonotype. The genes are TRBV28 and TRBJ2-7, with 9 positions matching TRBD1. The length of the CDR3 is 14 residues. Germline loops: CDR1 MDHEN, CDR2 SYDVKM. Unmatched junction bases numbered 11, after V lost 7 bases and J lost 7 bases. CDR3 DNA: TGTGCCAGCAAACACCGGGACAGGGTGGGGGAGCAGTACTTC. It yields the protein CASKHRDRVGEQYF.

At least ten counts were recorded for this clonotype. The genes are TRBV6-1 and TRBJ2-7, with 9 nucleotides matching TRBD2. V trimming: 5 bases; J trimming: 3 bases; junction bases outside the gene matches: 11. There are 16 residues in the CDR3. Germline CDR1 reads MNHNS; CDR2 reads SASEGT. The CDR3 protein is CASSPSSGGNFYEQYF. CDR3 coding DNA: TGTGCCAGCAGTCCAAGTAGCGGGGGAAACTTCTACGAGCAGTACTTC.

This chain links TRBV12-3 or TRBV12-4 with TRBJ2-5, with 14 bases fitting TRBD2. The J call may be faulty, since TRBJ2-7 better matches the DNA end. The CDR3 is made up of 14 amino acids. The CDR3 spells CASSGLAGGYEQYF. The CDR3 DNA sequence: TGTGCCAGCAGTGGACTAGCGGGAGGCTACGAGCAGTACTTC.

As for this clonotype: It is likely a read error, because the conserved phenylalanine at the end of the CDR3 is missing. The limits of the CDR3 on the DNA are not certain, so only TCRdb's listed CDR3 is given. The V call is TRBV7-9, the J call TRBJ2-7; TRBD1 reflects the table's D call only, with no check against the DNA. The CDR3 is 16 residues long, counting both termini. Germline V gene lookup returns CDR1 SEHNR and CDR2 FQNEAQ (reference sequence). CDR3 protein: CASSLATGVETQFFGS.

This clonotype appeared many times. The J gene is TRBJ1-6, the V gene TRBV6-1; TRBD1 might be the D (5 bases). The CDR3 extends over 13 amino acids. The V end lost 6 bases, the J end lost 8 bases, and 11 bases lay between the germline ends. Germline V gene sequence: CDR1 MNHNS, CDR2 SASEGT. This chain's CDR3 is CASRTAGYSPLHF. CDR3 bases: TGTGCCAGCAGGACAGCTGGTTATTCACCCCTCCACTTT.

This clonotype showed up many times. The chain carries TRBV19 and TRBJ1-2, with 10 bases that match TRBD1. The V segment lost 7 bases and the J segment 2 bases; nucleotides outside the gene matches: 7. This CDR3 region has 15 residues. Germline CDR1 is LNHDA and CDR2 is SQIVND (reference sequence). CDR3 in DNA: TGTGCCAGTACCGACCGGGACAGGGGAAACTATGGCTACACCTTC. Translating it yields CASTDRDRGNYGYTF.

This rearrangement joins TRBV5-1 to TRBJ2-1; D perhaps matches TRBD1 (5 bases). The J call may be faulty, since TRBJ2-7 better matches the DNA end. Germline lookup yields CDR1 SGHRS and CDR2 YFSETQ. The CDR3 covers 13 residues. CDR3 region: CASQTDKYNEQYF. The CDR3 DNA sequence: TGCGCCAGCCAGACGGACAAATACAATGAGCAGTACTTC.

The V gene is TRBV7-6, the J gene TRBJ2-1; 11 bases line up with TRBD2. This CDR3 contains 15 residues. The V gene's germline CDR1 is SGHVS and CDR2 FNYEAQ. Trimming removed 5 bases from V and 9 bases from J; junction bases left unmatched: 9. CDR3 coding DNA: TGTGCCAGCAGCACCACTAGCGGGAGCAGTGCTGAGCAGTTCTTC. Protein: CASSTTSGSSAEQFF.

To note about this clonotype: The CDR3 end shows no conserved phenylalanine or tryptophan, and so a read error is likely. No DNA is shown, since the ends of the CDR3 on it are uncertain; the CDR3 is the one TCRdb lists. V usage is TRBV6-6 and J usage is TRBJ2-7; no DNA check was done on the table's D call, TRBD2. CDR1 MNHNY and CDR2 SVGAGI come from the germline V gene (reference sequence). The CDR3 region is 13 residues in length, termini included. Here the CDR3 reads CASSEKENSPLHY.

As regards this clonotype: This may stem from a read error, because a much larger clone lies one nucleotide away. This CDR3 reads CASSPRWSSYEQFF. The CDR3, as DNA: TGTGCCAGCAGCCCCAGGTGGAGCTCCTACGAGCAGTTCTTC. The chain links TRBV27 to TRBJ2-1, with D unclear. V gave up 6 bases and J gave up 10 bases, with 19 bases separating them. Germline lookup yields CDR1 MNHEY and CDR2 SMNVEV (reference sequence). The CDR3 is 14 residues long.

This clonotype appeared many times. This rearrangement joins TRBV7-9 to TRBJ2-3; D is uncertain. Deletions cut 6 bases from V and 5 bases from J, with 9 bases between. Looked up from germline, CDR1 is SEHNR and CDR2 is FQNEAQ (reference sequence). The CDR3 is 12 residues long. The CDR3 sequence is CASSPQVDTQYF. CDR3 bases: TGTGCCAGCAGTCCGCAGGTAGATACGCAGTATTTT. The full variable domain, rest sourced from reference TRBV7-9 and TRBJ2-3, is DTGVSQNPRHKITKRGQNVTFRCDPISEHNRLYWYRQTLGQGPEFLTYFQNEAQLEKSRLLSDRFSAERPKGSFSTLEIQRTEQGDSAMYLCASSPQVDTQYFGPGTRLTVL.

The rearrangement uses TRBV11-2 and TRBJ2-4; D not certain. Judging by the DNA end, TRBJ2-5 fits better; the J call may be wrong. The CDR3 extends over 14 amino acids. Germline values: CDR1 SGHAT, CDR2 FQNNGV. The CDR3 sequence: CASSSWAAQETQYF. CDR3 coding DNA: TGTGCCAGCAGCTCATGGGCGGCCCAAGAGACCCAGTACTTC.

The gene calls are TRBV5-1 and TRBJ1-1, with 7 bases matching TRBD1. After removal of 4 bases from V and 0 bases from J, the junction contained 15 bases not matched to a gene. This CDR3 comprises 18 residues. Per the germline V gene, CDR1 is SGHRS and CDR2 is YFSETQ. The CDR3 loop reads CASSPQGQGVSLNTEAFF. DNA of the CDR3: TGCGCCAGCAGCCCGCAGGGGCAGGGGGTGTCTTTGAACACTGAAGCTTTCTTT. Full variable domain (remainder filled in from reference TRBV5-1 and TRBJ1-1): KAGVTQTPRYLIKTRGQQVTLSCSPISGHRSVSWYQQTPGQGLQFLFEYFSETQRNKGNFPGRFSGRQFSNSRSEMNVSTLELGDSALYLCASSPQGQGVSLNTEAFFGQGTRLTVV.

The chain uses TRBV4-1 and TRBJ1-2; D uncertain. The CDR3 is made up of 15 amino acids. Germline values: CDR1 MGHRA, CDR2 YSYEKL. V lost 1 base and J lost 4, with 13 bases in between. CDR3 nucleotide sequence: TGCGCCAGCAGCCAAGTAGTCGGATCGATCTATGGCTACACCTTC. This gives the protein CASSQVVGSIYGYTF.

This clonotype was seen a single time. This chain joins TRBV3-1 and TRBJ1-2, with D maybe TRBD1 (5 bases). Per germline, CDR1 LGHDT and CDR2 YNNKEL (reference sequence). The V and J ends lost 3 bases and 5 bases respectively, with 13 bases between them. The CDR3 consists of 14 residues. Written as DNA, the CDR3 is TGTGCCAGCAGCCACGGGGGAACGATGTATGGCTACACCTTC. Its protein product is CASSHGGTMYGYTF.

The chain couples TRBV27 to TRBJ1-1; the D gene is possibly TRBD2 (6 bases). Judging by the DNA end, TRBJ2-2 fits better; the J call may be wrong. Germline V gene sequence: CDR1 MNHEY, CDR2 SMNVEV (reference sequence). This CDR3 is built from 14 residues. This CDR3 is CASSFTGASGELFF. The CDR3 coding sequence is TGTGCCAGCAGTTTTACGGGAGCCTCCGGGGAGCTGTTTTTT.

This clonotype came up many times. The gene calls are TRBV5-3 and TRBJ2-1; 8 bases are a match to TRBD2. TRBV5-3 is given ORF status, its function remaining uncertain. This CDR3 region has 15 residues. Trimming at V came to 4 bases and at J to 5 bases, leaving 8 bases not matched to a gene. The CDR3 spells CARSQKRGLHNEQFF. The DNA for the CDR3 is TGTGCCAGAAGCCAGAAGCGGGGGTTACACAATGAGCAGTTCTTC.

This clonotype was counted many times. The rearrangement uses TRBV5-1 and TRBJ1-5; D is unclear. The V and J ends lost 0 bases and 0 bases respectively, with 7 bases between them. The CDR3 totals 15 residues. Germline V gene data show CDR1 as SGHRS and CDR2 as YFSETQ. The CDR3 nucleotides read TGCGCCAGCAGCTTGGAGGGTTCTAGCAATCAGCCCCAGCATTTT. It yields the protein CASSLEGSSNQPQHF.